One and the same sample provided the 30 T cell receptor beta chains below, sequenced in a study of beta chain features in type 1 diabetes. Study-wide findings and caveats: In every one of the four CD4+ subsets, TCRB CDR3s were moderately but significantly shorter in Type 1 diabetes patients.

Expressed TCRB transcripts were sequenced because the isolated RNA had all been reverse transcribed beforehand. Profiling relied on immunoSEQ multiplex PCR, and the TCRdb table lists in-frame clones only, not all of them. Altogether more than 550,000 clones are present, about 14% being singletons, with the ten largest covering nearly 0.04%. The antigens for these receptors are not known. The sequenced sample was naive CD4+ T cells from blood. The receptors were gathered from a man between 18 and 29 years old with type 1 diabetes.

This clone was detected only a few times. The V call is TRBV2, the J call TRBJ1-2; TRBD1 might be the D (6 bases). CDR3 length equals 15 residues. Germline lookup yields CDR1 SNHLY and CDR2 FYNNEI. Trimming removed 5 bases at V and 0 bases at J, with 13 bases between. The CDR3 DNA sequence: TGTGCCAGCAGTCCATTGGCAGGGGCTAACTATGGCTACACCTTC. This translates into CASSPLAGANYGYTF.

The V and J genes are TRBV29-1 and TRBJ1-1; D is possibly TRBD1 (5 bases). Germline CDR1 and CDR2: SQVTM and ANQGSEA. V lost 4 bases and J 8 bases, leaving 11 bases between the germline ends. This CDR3 contains 11 residues. CDR3: CSVVPRTEAFF. Written as DNA, the CDR3 is TGCAGCGTTGTTCCCCGGACAGAAGCTTTCTTT. Based on the CDR3 plus reference TRBV29-1 and TRBJ1-1, the full variable domain is SAVISQKPSRDICQRGTSLTIQCQVDSQVTMMFWYRQQPGQSLTLIATANQGSEATYESGFVIDKFPISRPNLTFSTLTVSNMSPEDSSIYLCSVVPRTEAFFGQGTRLTVV.

This clone was counted a few times. The CDR3 nucleotides are TGCGCCAGCAGCATCCTAGCGGGAGTGGAAGAGACCCAGTACTTC. Protein product: CASSILAGVEETQYF. V usage is TRBV5-1 and J usage is TRBJ2-5, with 10 positions matching TRBD2. Trimming took 4 bases from V and 3 from J; bases not matched to a gene: 6. The CDR3 covers 15 residues. The V gene's germline CDR1 is SGHRS and CDR2 YFSETQ.

The CDR3 DNA follows: TGCAGTGCCGTAGGGAATGAGCAGTTCTTC. This codes for CSAVGNEQFF. The V gene is TRBV20-1, the J gene TRBJ2-1; D gene uncertain. The CDR3 is 10 residues long. Germline V gene lookup returns CDR1 DFQATT and CDR2 SNEGSKA (reference sequence). V was clipped by 6 bases and J by 7 bases, with 7 bases between them.

This clone was counted a single time. The junction does not match germline at one end; this may be a read error. V usage is TRBV18 and J usage is TRBJ1-2; D not resolved. In germline, CDR1 is KGHSH, CDR2 LQKENI. This CDR3 spans 14 amino acids. CDR3 in amino acids: CASSPFQSNDGYTF. As DNA, the CDR3 is TGTGCCAGCTCACCATTCCAGAGTAACGATGGCTACACCTTC.

The chain combines TRBV7-3 with TRBJ2-3, with 10 bases fitting TRBD1. The CDR3 is 18 residues long. V shed 5 bases and J 1 base; nucleotides not matched to a gene: 12. The germline V gene has CDR1 SGHTA and CDR2 FQGTGA. This chain's CDR3 is CASSLRTGGGGGTDTQYF. As DNA, the CDR3 is TGTGCCAGCAGCCTCCGGACAGGGGGAGGTGGGGGCACAGATACGCAGTATTTT.

This sequence joins TRBV7-9 and TRBJ2-1; 11 nucleotides agree with TRBD2. Germline CDR1 and CDR2: SEHNR and FQNEAQ (reference sequence). The J segment lost 5 bases and the V segment lost 7 bases, leaving 10 bases of the junction unmatched. The CDR3 totals 16 residues. CDR3 in amino acids: CASITRGTSGNNEQFF. Written as DNA, the CDR3 is TGTGCCAGCATCACTAGGGGGACTAGCGGTAACAATGAGCAGTTCTTC.

The CDR3 DNA is TGTGCCTGGAGTTCTGGGTTTTGGCCCCAGCATTTT. As protein: CAWSSGFWPQHF. The chain carries TRBV30 and TRBJ1-5, with unresolved D. V lost 2 bases to trimming and J lost 9 bases, with 11 bases between them. This CDR3 has 12 residues. CDR1 is GTSNPN and CDR2 is SVGIG in the germline V gene (reference sequence).

This clone is a singleton in its sample. The chain uses TRBV6-1 and TRBJ2-7; D is ambiguous. Trimming took 3 bases from V and 0 from J, leaving 6 bases between them. The CDR3 sequence is 13 residues long. Germline V gene data show CDR1 as MNHNS and CDR2 as SASEGT. This chain's CDR3 is CASSDPSSYEQYF. In nucleotides, the CDR3 is TGTGCCAGCAGTGATCCCTCCTCCTACGAGCAGTACTTC.

This chain connects TRBV30 to TRBJ1-5; TRBD1 matches 11 bases. The CDR3 covers 15 residues. V dropped 0 bases and J dropped 10; count of bases not matched to a gene: 8. CDR1 GTSNPN and CDR2 SVGIG come from the germline V gene (reference sequence). CDR3 region: CAWSVDRGPGKPQHF. The DNA of the CDR3 is TGTGCCTGGAGTGTGGACAGGGGGCCGGGGAAACCCCAGCATTTT.

The chain uses TRBV6-5 and TRBJ2-7; D remains unclear. This CDR3 spans 13 amino acids. V lost 5 bases and J 3 bases, leaving 11 bases between the germline ends. Germline V CDR1 and CDR2: MNHEY, SVGAGI. CDR3 amino acids: CASSQVFLYEQYF. As DNA, the CDR3 is TGTGCCAGCAGTCAGGTTTTTCTCTACGAGCAGTACTTC.

This clone was found a few times. This rearrangement joins TRBV9 to TRBJ1-4; D gene unclear. CDR3 length: 15 amino acids. Germline V lookup: CDR1 SGDLS, CDR2 YYNGEE. Trimming pared 4 bases from V and 1 base from J, leaving 11 bases between. CDR3: CASSPRGKTNEKLFF. CDR3 coding DNA: TGTGCCAGCAGCCCGAGAGGGAAAACTAATGAAAAACTGTTTTTT.

This chain uses TRBV9 with TRBJ2-1; 8 nucleotides align to TRBD2. The germline CDR1 and CDR2 sequences are SGDLS and YYNGEE. This CDR3 is built from 17 residues. V lost 0 bases and J lost 2; bases outside the gene matches: 7. The CDR3 loop reads CASSVGTSGRTYNEQFF. The CDR3 region has the DNA TGTGCCAGCAGCGTAGGTACTAGCGGAAGAACCTACAATGAGCAGTTCTTC.

CDR3 protein: CAISELTGYTEAFF. The CDR3 DNA is TGTGCCATCAGTGAGTTGACAGGGTACACTGAAGCTTTCTTT. V gene TRBV10-3 combines with J gene TRBJ1-1, with 7 bases aligning to TRBD1. From germline, CDR1 is ENHRY and CDR2 SYGVKD. There are 14 residues in the CDR3. V lost 1 base and J lost 3; bases outside the gene matches: 2.

The V gene is TRBV7-2, the J gene TRBJ2-7; either TRBD1 or TRBD2 may fit D (5 bases each). Germline lookup yields CDR1 SGHTA and CDR2 FQGNSA. The CDR3 contains 16 residues. V was pared by 0 bases and J by 4 bases, with 16 bases between. CDR3 nucleotide sequence: TGTGCCAGCAGCTTAGCGCTAATCGGGAACAGGTACGAGCAGTACTTC. It translates to CASSLALIGNRYEQYF.

This clone was seen at least ten times. Other DNA sequences in the sample encode the same CDR3. This chain links TRBV7-2 with TRBJ2-5, with 9 positions matching TRBD1. The CDR3 loop spans 13 amino acids. From germline, CDR1 is SGHTA and CDR2 FQGNSA. The junction had 3 bases not matched to a gene; V was cut back by 5 bases and J by 5 bases. Here the CDR3 reads CASSRDREETQYF. The CDR3 DNA reads as TGTGCCAGCAGCCGGGACAGGGAGGAGACCCAGTACTTC.

This clone was counted only a few times. The same CDR3 arises from other DNA sequences in this sample as well. The rearrangement joins TRBV9 to TRBJ1-6; D ambiguous. Germline V CDR1 and CDR2: SGDLS, YYNGEE. This CDR3 is built from 13 residues. Trimming took 0 bases from V and 7 from J, leaving 5 bases between them. The CDR3 protein is CASSVGGNSPLHF. The CDR3 DNA reads as TGTGCCAGCAGCGTAGGCGGGAATTCACCCCTCCACTTT. Filled out from reference TRBV9 and TRBJ1-6, the complete variable domain reads DSGVTQTPKHLITATGQRVTLRCSPRSGDLSVYWYQQSLDQGLQFLIQYYNGEERAKGNILERFSAQQFPDLHSELNLSSLELGDSALYFCASSVGGNSPLHFGNGTRLTVT.

This chain links TRBV5-6 with TRBJ2-1; a possible D gene is TRBD2 (6 bases). The CDR3 covers 14 residues. Germline V lookup: CDR1 SGHDT, CDR2 YYEEEE. The V end was cut by 2 bases, the J end by 7 bases, with 13 bases between. CDR3 sequence reads: CASSLGGRQNEQFF. CDR3 DNA sequence: TGTGCCAGCAGCTTAGGAGGGAGGCAAAATGAGCAGTTCTTC. Full variable domain (outside the CDR3, taken from reference TRBV5-6 and TRBJ2-1): DAGVTQSPTHLIKTRGQQVTLRCSPKSGHDTVSWYQQALGQGPQFIFQYYEEEERQRGNFPDRFSGHQFPNYSSELNVNALLLGDSALYLCASSLGGRQNEQFFGPGTRLTVL.

V and J are TRBV6-5 and TRBJ2-2; no clear D. V lost 6 bases, J lost 10 bases, and 15 bases lay in between. The CDR3 length is 13 residues. Per the germline V gene, CDR1 is MNHEY and CDR2 is SVGAGI. CDR3 protein: CASSHHVYAELFF. CDR3 DNA sequence: TGTGCCAGCAGCCACCACGTTTATGCGGAGCTGTTTTTT.

The gene calls are TRBV30 and TRBJ1-6; no clear D. Germline CDR1 and CDR2: GTSNPN and SVGIG (reference sequence). CDR3 length: 12 amino acids. Trimming stripped 2 bases from V and 15 bases from J, with 14 bases between. CDR3 region: CAWSPDLYNLHF. The CDR3 coding sequence is TGTGCCTGGAGTCCGGACCTTTATAACCTCCACTTT.

The chain uses TRBV6-5 and TRBJ1-5; D gene unclear. The CDR3 runs to 14 residues. V lost 4 bases and J lost 2, with 9 bases in between. In germline, CDR1 is MNHEY, CDR2 SVGAGI. CDR3 bases: TGTGCCAGCAGTTTCTTTGGGGGCAATCAGCCCCAGCATTTT. This encodes CASSFFGGNQPQHF.

The chain recombines TRBV7-3 with TRBJ1-1; D call uncertain. Trimming left V 1 base short and J 0 bases short, with 6 bases between. There are 14 residues in the CDR3. Germline V gives CDR1 SGHTA, CDR2 FQGTGA. Here the CDR3 reads CASSLNSLNTEAFF. CDR3 nucleotide sequence: TGTGCCAGCAGCTTAAACAGCTTGAACACTGAAGCTTTCTTT.

The gene calls are TRBV27 and TRBJ2-7; 9 bases align to TRBD1. CDR3 size: 16 residues. After removal of 4 bases from V and 3 bases from J, the junction contained 10 bases not matched to a gene. Per germline, CDR1 MNHEY and CDR2 SMNVEV (reference sequence). In nucleotides, the CDR3 is TGTGCCAGCAGTTCAAGGACAGGGGTTTTTTTCTACGAGCAGTACTTC. Translated: CASSSRTGVFFYEQYF.

V gene TRBV10-3 combines with J gene TRBJ2-1; no reliable D call. Between the trimmed V and J ends, which lost 2 bases and 9 bases, there was a span of 5 bases. The CDR3 has 11 residues. Germline assignment: CDR1 ENHRY and CDR2 SYGVKD. CDR3 nucleotide sequence: TGTGCCATCAGTGAGGAAGCTGAGCAGTTCTTC. Protein sequence: CAISEEAEQFF.

This clone has a handful of counts. Other DNA sequences in this sample translate to the same CDR3. The rearrangement links TRBV20-1 to TRBJ2-3; D is ambiguous. V was cut by 1 base and J by 5 bases, with 4 bases left in between. The CDR3 is 11 residues long. Germline CDR1 and CDR2: DFQATT and SNEGSKA (reference sequence). CDR3 nucleotide sequence: TGCAGTGCTAGAGGGCTAGATACGCAGTATTTT. It specifies CSARGLDTQYF.

V and J are TRBV27 and TRBJ2-5; weak D call: TRBD2 (5 bases). CDR1 and CDR2 from the germline V gene are MNHEY and SMNVEV (reference sequence). V lost 5 bases, J lost 4 bases, and 14 bases lay in between. This CDR3 is built from 14 residues. The CDR3 sequence is CASSPPRAAETQYF. CDR3 DNA: TGTGCCAGCAGTCCCCCTAGAGCGGCAGAGACCCAGTACTTC.

This rearrangement joins TRBV5-1 to TRBJ2-6; TRBD1 is a possible D gene (6 bases). The CDR3 has 15 amino acids. Germline-derived CDR1 and CDR2 are SGHRS and YFSETQ. V was clipped by 4 bases and J by 2 bases, with 10 bases between them. DNA of the CDR3: TGCGCCAGCAGCGCACAGGGAACTGGGGCCAACGTCCTGACTTTC. Translation: CASSAQGTGANVLTF.

This clone was seen a handful of times. The V gene is TRBV4-2, the J gene TRBJ2-3; 7 bases are shared with TRBD1. CDR3 size: 17 residues. Germline V gene sequence: CDR1 LGHNA, CDR2 YNFKEQ. Trimming at V came to 0 bases and at J to 0 bases, leaving 6 bases not matched to a gene. As DNA, the CDR3 is TGTGCCAGCAGCCAAGATAAGGGGGCGGGTAGCACAGATACGCAGTATTTT. This encodes CASSQDKGAGSTDTQYF.

This clone was seen a handful of times. The V gene is TRBV28, the J gene TRBJ1-4; no definite D call. Germline CDR1 MDHEN, CDR2 SYDVKM. This CDR3 region has 16 residues. V gave up 8 bases and J gave up 5 bases, with 21 bases separating them. CDR3 DNA sequence: TGTGCCAGCTTTGATAAAAATGGATCGGAAAATGAAAAACTGTTTTTT. This codes for CASFDKNGSENEKLFF.

This clone was detected only a few times. The chain is built from TRBV5-6 and TRBJ2-2, with D perhaps TRBD2 (5 bases). Germline assignment: CDR1 SGHDT and CDR2 YYEEEE. Between the trimmed V and J ends, which lost 4 bases and 0 bases, there was a span of 13 bases. This CDR3 has 16 amino acids. The CDR3 DNA follows: TGTGCCAGCAGCCCGAGGAGCGGTACGAACACCGGGGAGCTGTTTTTT. This gives the protein CASSPRSGTNTGELFF.